A single sample is the source of the 23 T cell receptor beta chains below, sequenced in a study of graft-versus-host responses after intestinal transplantation. Libraries were prepared by immunoSEQ multiplex PCR; TCRdb keeps only in-frame clonotypes and omits some of them. The top ten clones hold less than 4% of a sample with 35,000 to 45,000 clones, just over 90% of them seen once. The sample was PBMCs, taken around 730 days after intestinal transplantation. These receptors were obtained from a human patient who received an intestinal transplant, so some T cells may come from the graft donor.

The chain is built from TRBV18 and TRBJ2-3, with 9 positions matching TRBD2. J gave up 1 base and V 1 base, and 6 bases lay outside the gene matches. CDR1 is KGHSH and CDR2 is LQKENI in the germline V gene. The CDR3 sequence is 17 residues long. This CDR3 is CASSPRLAGRGTDTQYF. The CDR3 bases are TGTGCCAGCTCACCACGGCTAGCGGGAAGGGGCACAGATACGCAGTATTTT.

As DNA, the CDR3 is TGTGCCAGCAGCTTAACGTCATCTTCGCTAGCGGGAGTGACAGATACGCAGTATTTT. As protein: CASSLTSSSLAGVTDTQYF. The V and J genes are TRBV7-3 and TRBJ2-3, with 10 nucleotides matching TRBD2. CDR3 length: 19 residues. The trim removed 0 bases at V and 3 bases at J, leaving 12 bases unmatched. The germline CDR1 and CDR2 sequences are SGHTA and FQGTGA.

This chain joins TRBV2 and TRBJ1-2; D not certain. Germline CDR1 SNHLY, CDR2 FYNNEI. V was clipped by 0 bases and J by 0 bases, with 8 bases between them. The CDR3 consists of 15 residues. CDR3 DNA: TGTGCCAGCAGTGAAGCCTTACAGTCTAACTATGGCTACACCTTC. This gives the protein CASSEALQSNYGYTF.

The chain has TRBV5-6 and TRBJ1-2; possibly TRBD1 for D (6 bases). V lost 4 bases and J 4 bases, leaving 11 bases between the germline ends. Germline V gene sequence: CDR1 SGHDT, CDR2 YYEEEE. The CDR3 has 13 amino acids. The CDR3 DNA sequence: TGTGCCAGCAGCCCAAAGGACAGCTATGGCTACACCTTC. Protein sequence: CASSPKDSYGYTF.

V is TRBV29-1 and J is TRBJ1-2; no clear D. Germline V gene sequence: CDR1 SQVTM, CDR2 ANQGSEA. This CDR3 comprises 11 residues. Trimming stripped 5 bases from V and 4 bases from J, with 8 bases between. The CDR3 region is CSVLAVYGYTF. DNA for the CDR3: TGCAGCGTTCTGGCAGTCTATGGCTACACCTTC.

This clone was counted once. The CDR3 sequence: CASRSSGTGDEQYF. In nucleotides, the CDR3 is TGTGCCAGCAGATCCTCGGGGACAGGGGACGAGCAGTACTTC. This chain uses TRBV27 with TRBJ2-7; 10 positions agree with TRBD1. The CDR3 length is 14 residues. With 6 bases clipped from V and 5 bases from J, the junction kept 7 bases outside the gene matches. Per germline, CDR1 MNHEY and CDR2 SMNVEV (reference sequence).

The chain recombines TRBV11-2 with TRBJ2-3, with D uncertain. The V gene's germline CDR1 is SGHAT and CDR2 FQNNGV. This CDR3 has 13 amino acids. Trimming cost V 5 bases and J 4 bases, with 10 bases left between them. CDR3: CASSPGLSDTQYF. For the CDR3, the DNA is TGTGCCAGCAGCCCGGGTCTGTCAGATACGCAGTATTTT.

The CDR3, as DNA: TGTGCCAGCATGCAGTCCTACCAAGTGGAGACCCAGTACTTC. Its protein product is CASMQSYQVETQYF. This chain joins TRBV6-6 and TRBJ2-5, with D uncertain. The V end was cut by 7 bases, the J end by 5 bases, with 17 bases between. Germline loops: CDR1 MNHNY, CDR2 SVGAGI (reference sequence). This CDR3 spans 14 amino acids.

The chain carries TRBV6-6 and TRBJ2-1, with 10 bases that match TRBD1. With V trimmed by 8 bases and J by 6 bases, 10 bases remained unmatched. Looked up from germline, CDR1 is MNHNY and CDR2 is SVGAGI (reference sequence). The CDR3 sequence is 15 residues long. The CDR3 spells CASATPGQGFNEQFF. The CDR3 nucleotides read TGTGCCAGCGCCACTCCGGGACAGGGGTTCAATGAGCAGTTCTTC.

As for this clone: The sample contains more than one DNA sequence encoding this CDR3. The chain links TRBV7-2 to TRBJ2-3; 13 nucleotides match TRBD2. The CDR3 consists of 17 residues. Germline lookup yields CDR1 SGHTA and CDR2 FQGNSA. J was trimmed by 5 bases and V by 5 bases; bases with no gene match: 10. Written as DNA, the CDR3 is TGTGCCAGCAGCCTGACGACTAGCGGGAGGAGGGAAGATACGCAGTATTTT. Translating gives CASSLTTSGRREDTQYF.

The chain employs TRBV19 and TRBJ1-6; D not certain. The CDR3 contains 14 residues. Germline CDR1 LNHDA, CDR2 SQIVND (reference sequence). V was shortened by 1 base and J by 9 bases, with 10 bases between the two germline ends. The CDR3 DNA is TGTGCCAGTAGTATAGGAGGCGCGAGTTCACCCCTCCACTTT. It translates to CASSIGGASSPLHF.

The chain is built from TRBV28 and TRBJ1-3; tentative D call: TRBD1 (6 bases). Looked up from germline, CDR1 is MDHEN and CDR2 is SYDVKM. V was clipped by 2 bases and J by 3 bases, with 14 bases between them. CDR3 size: 16 residues. The CDR3 protein is CASSLDRTVVGNTIYF. For the CDR3, the DNA is TGTGCCAGCAGTTTAGATAGGACAGTCGTTGGAAACACCATATATTTT.

This clone appeared a few times. This rearrangement joins TRBV6-5 to TRBJ2-7; 10 bases are a match to TRBD2. CDR1 and CDR2 (germline): MNHEY, SVGAGI. The ends lost 7 bases at V and 5 bases at J; junction bases unmatched: 11. The CDR3 contains 15 residues. CDR3 region: CASTSLAGGLNEQYF. The CDR3, as DNA: TGTGCCAGCACCTCATTAGCGGGAGGTCTGAACGAGCAGTACTTC.

The genes are TRBV28 and TRBJ2-2; 11 bases align to TRBD2. Trimming took 5 bases from V and 0 from J; bases not matched to a gene: 2. Germline values: CDR1 MDHEN, CDR2 SYDVKM. The CDR3 extends over 16 amino acids. In nucleotides, the CDR3 is TGTGCCAGCAGTCCTAGCGGGAGGCCGAACACCGGGGAGCTGTTTTTT. Translating gives CASSPSGRPNTGELFF.

The CDR3 protein is CASSVDSYEQYF. DNA of the CDR3: TGTGCCAGCAGCGTTGACAGTTACGAGCAGTACTTC. The chain couples TRBV5-6 to TRBJ2-7; TRBD1 is a possible D gene (5 bases). Trimming cost V 4 bases and J 4 bases, with 9 bases left between them. Germline CDR1 and CDR2: SGHDT and YYEEEE. There are 12 residues in the CDR3.

The CDR3 is CASMGGGDSPLHF. As DNA, the CDR3 is TGTGCCAGCATGGGGGGAGGGGATTCACCCCTCCACTTT. The chain combines TRBV6-5 with TRBJ1-6; D possibly corresponds to TRBD1 (5 bases). CDR3 length equals 13 residues. V dropped 7 bases and J dropped 8 bases, with 12 bases sitting between them. The germline gives CDR1 MNHEY, CDR2 SVGAGI.

This clone appeared a single time. The chain couples TRBV6-1 to TRBJ2-1, with D perhaps given as TRBD1 or TRBD2 (5 bases each). The CDR3 contains 11 residues. Looked up from germline, CDR1 is MNHNS and CDR2 is SASEGT. The V and J ends lost 10 bases and 12 bases respectively, with 16 bases between them. The CDR3, as DNA: TGTGCCACCGAGGGACGGCTAGGGCAGTTCTTC. Its protein is CATEGRLGQFF.

The chain carries TRBV4-2 and TRBJ2-5, with 10 positions matching TRBD2. The CDR3 length is 15 residues. CDR1 and CDR2 (germline): LGHNA, YNFKEQ. Trimming cost V 0 bases and J 2 bases; bases outside gene matches: 0. CDR3 region: CASSQEAGGQETQYF. The CDR3 DNA sequence: TGTGCCAGCAGCCAAGAAGCGGGAGGGCAAGAGACCCAGTACTTC.

The genes are TRBV28 and TRBJ2-3; D gene unclear. Trimming took off 3 bases at V and 2 bases at J, with 9 bases between the two ends. CDR1 is MDHEN, CDR2 SYDVKM, per germline. The length of the CDR3 is 14 residues. The DNA of the CDR3 is TGTGCCAGCAGTTTTCTCCCTCCCACAGATACGCAGTATTTT. Translated: CASSFLPPTDTQYF.

V gene TRBV2 combines with J gene TRBJ2-3, with D possibly matching TRBD1 (5 bases). Germline CDR1 reads SNHLY; CDR2 reads FYNNEI. This CDR3 has 14 residues. The V gene lost 5 bases and the J gene lost 2 bases, with 11 bases spanning the gap. CDR3 protein: CASSPRTPTDTQYF. CDR3 DNA sequence: TGTGCCAGCAGTCCCCGGACACCCACAGATACGCAGTATTTT.

The chain uses TRBV5-1 and TRBJ2-7; the match to TRBD2 covers 10 bases. The germline gives CDR1 SGHRS, CDR2 YFSETQ. The CDR3 sequence is 18 residues long. The junction had 9 bases not matched to a gene; V was cut back by 0 bases and J by 0 bases. The DNA for the CDR3 is TGCGCCAGCAGCTTGGTTTTCCCTAGCGGGGGAAACTCCTACGAGCAGTACTTC. Translated: CASSLVFPSGGNSYEQYF.

In nucleotides, the CDR3 is TGTGCCAGCAGCCCCCAATATGGCAGGGGAATTACCGGGGAGCTGTTTTTT. This encodes CASSPQYGRGITGELFF. This chain connects TRBV9 to TRBJ2-2; TRBD1 is a possible D gene (6 bases). The length of the CDR3 is 17 residues. Trimming cost V 4 bases and J 5 bases, with 21 bases left between them. Germline V lookup: CDR1 SGDLS, CDR2 YYNGEE.

The chain is built from TRBV29-1 and TRBJ2-1; D not resolved. The CDR3 consists of 13 residues. V was pared by 6 bases and J by 5 bases, with 14 bases between. The germline V gene has CDR1 SQVTM and CDR2 ANQGSEA. The CDR3 loop is CSVAADQDNEQFF. CDR3 sequence (DNA): TGCAGCGTCGCTGCCGACCAAGACAATGAGCAGTTCTTC.